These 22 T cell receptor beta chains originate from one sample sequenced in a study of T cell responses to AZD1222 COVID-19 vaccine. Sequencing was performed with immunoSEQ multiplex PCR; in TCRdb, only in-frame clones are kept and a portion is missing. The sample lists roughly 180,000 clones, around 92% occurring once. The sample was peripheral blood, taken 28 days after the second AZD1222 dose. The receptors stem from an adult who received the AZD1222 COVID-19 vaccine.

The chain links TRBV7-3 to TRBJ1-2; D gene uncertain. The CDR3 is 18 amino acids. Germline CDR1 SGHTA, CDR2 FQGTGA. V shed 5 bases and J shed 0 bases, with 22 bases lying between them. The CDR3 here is CASSVYPQRVGANYGYTF. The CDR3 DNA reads TGTGCCAGCAGCGTATATCCCCAGCGGGTCGGAGCTAACTATGGCTACACCTTC.

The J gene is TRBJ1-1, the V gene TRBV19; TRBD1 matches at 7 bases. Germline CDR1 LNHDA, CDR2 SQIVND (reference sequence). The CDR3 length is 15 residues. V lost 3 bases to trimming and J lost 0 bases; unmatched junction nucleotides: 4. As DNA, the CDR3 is TGTGCCAGTAGTATCCCGGGACAGATGAACACTGAAGCTTTCTTT. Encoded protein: CASSIPGQMNTEAFF.

The CDR3 here is CSVGQGRNTEAFF. In nucleotides, the CDR3 is TGCAGCGTTGGTCAGGGAAGGAACACTGAAGCTTTCTTT. The chain is built from TRBV29-1 and TRBJ1-1, with a weak D call TRBD1 (5 bases). Trimming took 4 bases from V and 1 from J, leaving 10 bases between them. Germline V gene sequence: CDR1 SQVTM, CDR2 ANQGSEA. This CDR3 is built from 13 residues.

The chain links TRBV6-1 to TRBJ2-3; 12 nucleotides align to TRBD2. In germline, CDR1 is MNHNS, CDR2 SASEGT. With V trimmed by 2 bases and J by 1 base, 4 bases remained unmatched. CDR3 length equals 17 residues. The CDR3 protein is CASSEWASGGGTDTQYF. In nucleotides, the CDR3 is TGTGCCAGCAGTGAATGGGCTAGCGGGGGGGGCACAGATACGCAGTATTTT.

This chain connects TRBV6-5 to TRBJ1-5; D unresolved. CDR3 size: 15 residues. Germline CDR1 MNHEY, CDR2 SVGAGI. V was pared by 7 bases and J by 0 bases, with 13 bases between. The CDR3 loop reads CASTPRPYSNQPQHF. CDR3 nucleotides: TGTGCCAGCACCCCGAGGCCATATAGCAATCAGCCCCAGCATTTT.

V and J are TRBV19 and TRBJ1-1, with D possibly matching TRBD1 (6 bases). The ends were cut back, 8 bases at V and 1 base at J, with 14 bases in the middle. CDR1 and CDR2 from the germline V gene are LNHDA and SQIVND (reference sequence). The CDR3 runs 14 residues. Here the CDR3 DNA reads TGTGCCAGTGAGACAGGCCAAGGGAACACTGAAGCTTTCTTT. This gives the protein CASETGQGNTEAFF.

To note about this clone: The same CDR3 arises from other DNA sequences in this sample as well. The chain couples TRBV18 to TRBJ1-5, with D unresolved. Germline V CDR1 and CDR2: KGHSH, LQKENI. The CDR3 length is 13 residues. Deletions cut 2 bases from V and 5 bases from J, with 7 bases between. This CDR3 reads CASSPGLDQPQHF. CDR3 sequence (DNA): TGTGCCAGCTCACCAGGACTAGATCAGCCCCAGCATTTT.

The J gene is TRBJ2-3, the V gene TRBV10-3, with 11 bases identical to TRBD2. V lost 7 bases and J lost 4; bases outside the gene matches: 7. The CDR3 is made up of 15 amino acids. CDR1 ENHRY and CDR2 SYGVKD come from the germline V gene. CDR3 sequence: CAINLSGRGPDTQYF. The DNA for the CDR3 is TGTGCCATCAACCTTAGCGGGAGGGGTCCAGATACGCAGTATTTT.

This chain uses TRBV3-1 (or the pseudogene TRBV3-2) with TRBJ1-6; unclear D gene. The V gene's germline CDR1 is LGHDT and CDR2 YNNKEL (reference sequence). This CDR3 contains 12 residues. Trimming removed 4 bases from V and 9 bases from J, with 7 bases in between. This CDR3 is CASSPLGSPLHF. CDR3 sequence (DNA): TGTGCCAGCAGCCCCCTGGGTTCACCCCTCCACTTT.

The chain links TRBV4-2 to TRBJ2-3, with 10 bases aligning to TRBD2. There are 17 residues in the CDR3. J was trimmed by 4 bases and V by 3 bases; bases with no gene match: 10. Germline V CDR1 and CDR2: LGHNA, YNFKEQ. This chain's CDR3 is CASSQTKGGLASDTQYF. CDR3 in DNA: TGTGCCAGCAGCCAGACGAAGGGGGGACTAGCGTCAGATACGCAGTATTTT.

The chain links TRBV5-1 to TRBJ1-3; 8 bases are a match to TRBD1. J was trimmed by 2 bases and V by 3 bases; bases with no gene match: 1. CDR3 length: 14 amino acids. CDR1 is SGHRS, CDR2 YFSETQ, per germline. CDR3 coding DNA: TGCGCCAGCAGCTCGGACAGGGCTGGAAACACCATATATTTT. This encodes CASSSDRAGNTIYF. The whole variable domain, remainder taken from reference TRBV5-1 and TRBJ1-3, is KAGVTQTPRYLIKTRGQQVTLSCSPISGHRSVSWYQQTPGQGLQFLFEYFSETQRNKGNFPGRFSGRQFSNSRSEMNVSTLELGDSALYLCASSSDRAGNTIYFGEGSWLTVV.

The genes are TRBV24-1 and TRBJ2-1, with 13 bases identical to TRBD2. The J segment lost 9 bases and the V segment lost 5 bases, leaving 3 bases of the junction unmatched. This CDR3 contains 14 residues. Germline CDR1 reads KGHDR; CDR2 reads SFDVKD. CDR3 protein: CATSGGLAGVEQFF. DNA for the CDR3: TGTGCCACCAGTGGCGGACTAGCGGGAGTTGAGCAGTTCTTC.

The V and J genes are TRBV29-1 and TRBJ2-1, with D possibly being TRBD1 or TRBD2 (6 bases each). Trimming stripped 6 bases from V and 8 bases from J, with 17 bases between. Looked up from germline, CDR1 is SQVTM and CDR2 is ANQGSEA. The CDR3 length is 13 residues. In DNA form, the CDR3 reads TGCAGCGTGCCAAGGGGGGACATTTATGAGCAGTTCTTC. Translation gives CSVPRGDIYEQFF.

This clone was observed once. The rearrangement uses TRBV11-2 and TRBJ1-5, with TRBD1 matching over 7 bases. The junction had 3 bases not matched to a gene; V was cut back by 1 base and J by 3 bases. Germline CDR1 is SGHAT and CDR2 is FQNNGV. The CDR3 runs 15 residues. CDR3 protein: CASSLATGDNQPQHF. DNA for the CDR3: TGTGCCAGCAGCTTAGCAACAGGGGACAATCAGCCCCAGCATTTT.

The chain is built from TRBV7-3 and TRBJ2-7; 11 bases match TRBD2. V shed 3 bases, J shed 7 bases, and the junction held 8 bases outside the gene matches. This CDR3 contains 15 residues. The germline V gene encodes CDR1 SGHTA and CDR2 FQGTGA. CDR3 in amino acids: CASSFTLAGAEEQYF. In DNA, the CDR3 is TGTGCCAGCAGCTTTACACTAGCGGGAGCAGAAGAGCAGTACTTC. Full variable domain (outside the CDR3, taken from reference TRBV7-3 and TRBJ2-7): GAGVSQTPSNKVTEKGKYVELRCDPISGHTALYWYRQSLGQGPEFLIYFQGTGAADDSGLPNDRFFAVRPEGSVSTLKIQRTERGDSAVYLCASSFTLAGAEEQYFGPGTRLTVT.

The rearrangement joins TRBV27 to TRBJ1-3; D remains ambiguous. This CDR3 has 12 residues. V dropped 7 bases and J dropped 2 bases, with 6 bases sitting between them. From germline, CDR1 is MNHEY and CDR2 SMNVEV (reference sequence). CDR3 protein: CASMGTGNTIYF. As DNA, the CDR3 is TGTGCCAGCATGGGGACTGGAAACACCATATATTTT.

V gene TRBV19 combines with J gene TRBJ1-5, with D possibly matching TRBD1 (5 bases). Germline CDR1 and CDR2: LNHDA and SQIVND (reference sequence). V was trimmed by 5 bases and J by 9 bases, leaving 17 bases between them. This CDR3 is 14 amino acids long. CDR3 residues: CASSPPAGPGPQHF. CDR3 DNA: TGTGCCAGTAGTCCCCCGGCGGGACCGGGGCCCCAGCATTTT.

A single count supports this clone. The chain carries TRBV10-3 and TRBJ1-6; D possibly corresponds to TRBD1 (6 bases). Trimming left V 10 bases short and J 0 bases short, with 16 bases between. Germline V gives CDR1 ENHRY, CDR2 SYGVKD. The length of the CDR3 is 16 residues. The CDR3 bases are TGTGCCACCCGGGACACCTCGAGCTCCTATAATTCACCCCTCCACTTT. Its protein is CATRDTSSSYNSPLHF.

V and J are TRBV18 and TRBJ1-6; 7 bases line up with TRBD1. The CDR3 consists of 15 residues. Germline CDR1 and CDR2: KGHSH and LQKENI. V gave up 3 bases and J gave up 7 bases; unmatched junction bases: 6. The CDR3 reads CASSPSRGLNSPLHF. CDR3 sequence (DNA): TGTGCCAGCTCACCTTCGAGGGGGCTGAATTCACCCCTCCACTTT.

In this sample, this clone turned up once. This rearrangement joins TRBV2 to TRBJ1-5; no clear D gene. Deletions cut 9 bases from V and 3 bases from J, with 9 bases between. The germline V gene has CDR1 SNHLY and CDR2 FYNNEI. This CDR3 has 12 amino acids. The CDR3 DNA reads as TGTGCCAGTGACGGAGACAATCAGCCCCAGCATTTT. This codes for CASDGDNQPQHF. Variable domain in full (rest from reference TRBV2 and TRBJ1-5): EPEVTQTPSHQVTQMGQEVILRCVPISNHLYFYWYRQILGQKVEFLVSFYNNEISEKSEIFDDQFSVERPDGSNFTLKIRSTKLEDSAMYFCASDGDNQPQHFGDGTRLSIL.

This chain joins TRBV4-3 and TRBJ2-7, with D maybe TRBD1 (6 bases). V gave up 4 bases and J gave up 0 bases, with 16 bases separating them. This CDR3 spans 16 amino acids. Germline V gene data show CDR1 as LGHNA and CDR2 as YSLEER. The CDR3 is CASSPDPTGVSYEQYF. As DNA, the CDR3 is TGCGCCAGCAGCCCTGACCCGACAGGAGTCTCCTACGAGCAGTACTTC.

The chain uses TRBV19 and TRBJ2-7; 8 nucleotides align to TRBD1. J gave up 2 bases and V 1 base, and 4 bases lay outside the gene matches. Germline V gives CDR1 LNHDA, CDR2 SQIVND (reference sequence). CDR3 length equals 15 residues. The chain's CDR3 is CASSIGDRPAYEQYF. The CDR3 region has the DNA TGTGCCAGTAGTATAGGGGACAGGCCCGCCTACGAGCAGTACTTC.